This passage covers 19 T cell receptor beta chains from one sample sequenced in a study of blood T cells in healthy people across ages. The authors ran a second PCR of roughly 6 to 12 cycles using a sample-barcoded 5' primer and a J-beta primer mix. TCRdb used MiXCR to reprocess the 5' RACE reads, holding one entry per CDR3 protein. The table records about 1.4 million distinct CDR3 sequences, roughly 60% of them present only once. Source material: blood. The receptors shown here come from a young man in good health.

This clonotype occurred a few times. The rearrangement uses TRBV29-1 and TRBJ1-4, with TRBD1 matching over 7 bases. This CDR3 region has 14 residues. Germline loops: CDR1 SQVTM, CDR2 ANQGSEA. V shed 7 bases and J 11 bases; nucleotides not matched to a gene: 16. CDR3: CSACLGQTGKKLFF. CDR3 DNA sequence: TGCAGCGCCTGCCTGGGACAGACAGGGAAGAAACTGTTTTTT.

The genes are TRBV6-5 and TRBJ2-7; D might be TRBD1 (5 bases). Germline V gives CDR1 MNHEY, CDR2 SVGAGI. This CDR3 comprises 16 residues. With 3 bases removed from V and 7 bases from J, the gap between germline ends came to 22 bases. CDR3 coding DNA: TGTGCCAGCAGTTATCGAACGCCAGACGCGAAGGGGGAGCAGTACTTC. Translating it yields CASSYRTPDAKGEQYF.

The rearrangement joins TRBV27 to TRBJ2-5; 7 positions agree with TRBD1. Matching the DNA end better, TRBJ2-7 makes the J call doubtful. Germline CDR1 and CDR2: MNHEY and SMNVEV (reference sequence). This CDR3 is 13 amino acids long. The CDR3, as DNA: TGTGCCAGCACGGCAGGGGGTCTTCACGAGCAGTACTTC. Translation: CASTAGGLHEQYF.

CDR3 coding DNA: TGTGCCAGCAGCCCCTGGGCCAGGGAAGAGGTCAATGAGCAGTTCTTC. Translated: CASSPWAREEVNEQFF. This chain links TRBV5-5 with TRBJ2-1, with a weak D call TRBD1 (5 bases). The V end was cut by 4 bases, the J end by 6 bases, with 20 bases between. The CDR3 length is 16 residues. The germline V gene encodes CDR1 SGHKS and CDR2 YYEKEE (reference sequence).

This clonotype was detected a few times. The V and J genes are TRBV5-1 and TRBJ1-1, with D possibly being TRBD1 (6 bases). The CDR3 has 13 amino acids. V was pared by 5 bases and J by 6 bases, with 14 bases between. Germline V gives CDR1 SGHRS, CDR2 YFSETQ. This CDR3 reads CASRKGGSAEAFF. As DNA, the CDR3 is TGCGCCAGCAGGAAAGGGGGTAGTGCTGAAGCTTTCTTT.

The chain couples TRBV4-2 to TRBJ1-5; tentatively, D is TRBD1 (6 bases). Germline V gene lookup returns CDR1 LGHNA and CDR2 YNFKEQ. The CDR3 contains 15 residues. Trimming removed 0 bases from V and 6 bases from J, with 12 bases in between. CDR3 sequence reads: CASSQDGGPTQPQHF. CDR3 in DNA: TGTGCCAGCAGCCAAGATGGGGGGCCGACTCAGCCCCAGCATTTT.

V gene TRBV20-1 combines with J gene TRBJ2-1, with D perhaps TRBD2 (5 bases). The CDR3 covers 17 residues. CDR1 and CDR2 from the germline V gene are DFQATT and SNEGSKA (reference sequence). With 0 bases removed from V and 1 base from J, the gap between germline ends came to 16 bases. CDR3 sequence reads: CSARDTGEAVSYNEQFF. CDR3 nucleotides: TGCAGTGCTAGAGACACCGGGGAAGCTGTGTCCTACAATGAGCAGTTCTTC.

The J gene is TRBJ2-1, the V gene TRBV11-2, with D unresolved. The J call may be in error: the DNA end matches TRBJ2-7 better. This CDR3 comprises 15 residues. Germline CDR1 and CDR2: SGHAT and FQNNGV. The CDR3 DNA sequence: TGTGCCAGCAGATCCACGCGGAGCTCCTACAATGAGCAGTACTTC. Amino acids: CASRSTRSSYNEQYF.

The chain is built from TRBV7-9 and TRBJ2-1; possibly TRBD1 or TRBD2 for D (6 bases each). CDR3 length equals 13 residues. Per germline, CDR1 SEHNR and CDR2 FQNEAQ (reference sequence). Trimming took off 5 bases at V and 10 bases at J, with 15 bases between the two ends. CDR3 in amino acids: CASSPLMGGEQFF. CDR3 nucleotides: TGTGCCAGCAGCCCATTGATGGGGGGCGAGCAGTTCTTC.

This clonotype was observed a handful of times. This rearrangement joins TRBV2 to TRBJ2-1; tentatively, D is TRBD2 (6 bases). The length of the CDR3 is 13 residues. CDR1 SNHLY and CDR2 FYNNEI come from the germline V gene. Trimming shortened V by 6 bases and J by 7 bases, and 13 bases separated the two germline ends. In DNA, the CDR3 is TGTGCCAGCAGAGACCCGACTAGAAATGAGCAGTTCTTC. This translates into CASRDPTRNEQFF.

This sequence joins TRBV5-1 and TRBJ2-3, with a possible D match to TRBD2 (5 bases). With 4 bases removed from V and 1 base from J, the gap between germline ends came to 16 bases. Germline loops: CDR1 SGHRS, CDR2 YFSETQ. The CDR3 contains 16 residues. The DNA for the CDR3 is TGCGCCAGCAGCCCTCCGACGGGGTCTGGCACAGATACGCAGTATTTT. This codes for CASSPPTGSGTDTQYF.

The rearrangement joins TRBV5-1 to TRBJ2-3; TRBD2 matches 11 bases. Unmatched junction bases numbered 11, after V lost 4 bases and J lost 7 bases. Per the germline V gene, CDR1 is SGHRS and CDR2 is YFSETQ. CDR3 length: 16 amino acids. Here the CDR3 reads CASSPRVLAGGNTQYF. CDR3 sequence (DNA): TGCGCCAGCAGCCCCCGGGTCCTAGCGGGGGGAAATACGCAGTATTTT.

This clonotype was counted only a few times. A much more abundant neighbour one base away suggests this may be a read error. The chain employs TRBV4-2 and TRBJ2-3, with a tentative D call TRBD2 (5 bases). V gave up 0 bases and J gave up 0 bases, with 19 bases separating them. Germline assignment: CDR1 LGHNA and CDR2 YNFKEQ. CDR3 length equals 19 residues. The chain's CDR3 is CASSQDEGWRLASTDTQYF. The CDR3 DNA follows: TGTGCCAGCAGCCAAGATGAAGGTTGGCGGCTAGCTAGCACAGATACGCAGTATTTT.

This clonotype was observed once. The V call is TRBV29-1, the J call TRBJ2-2; D is uncertain. Per the germline V gene, CDR1 is SQVTM and CDR2 is ANQGSEA. The germline V and J ends were trimmed by 5 bases and 4 bases, with 8 bases remaining between them. The CDR3 has 12 amino acids. This CDR3 is CSVFWGTGELFF. The CDR3 DNA sequence: TGCAGCGTTTTCTGGGGCACCGGGGAGCTGTTTTTT.

This sequence joins TRBV6-5 and TRBJ1-1; D gene unclear. Trimming took 8 bases from V and 0 from J, leaving 7 bases between them. CDR3 length equals 12 residues. Per the germline V gene, CDR1 is MNHEY and CDR2 is SVGAGI. CDR3 residues: CASEGMNTEAFF. The CDR3 region has the DNA TGTGCCAGCGAGGGAATGAACACTGAAGCTTTCTTT.

V is TRBV12-3 or TRBV12-4 and J is TRBJ2-5; 7 bases map to TRBD2. V lost 7 bases, J lost 7 bases, and 9 bases stayed unmatched. The CDR3 is 13 amino acids. As DNA, the CDR3 is TGTGCCAGCACCCCAGGATGGGAGGGGACCCAGTACTTC. Translating gives CASTPGWEGTQYF.

The V gene is TRBV6-2 or TRBV6-3, the J gene TRBJ2-1, with 10 bases identical to TRBD2. The end of the DNA aligns better with TRBJ2-7, so the J call may be wrong. The V gene's germline CDR1 is MNHEY and CDR2 SVGEGT. The CDR3 extends over 16 amino acids. The CDR3 DNA reads TGTGCCAGCAGTTACTTGACTAGCGGGCTTTACAATGAGCAGTACTTC. It codes for CASSYLTSGLYNEQYF.

This chain uses TRBV13 with TRBJ1-1; tentatively, D is TRBD1 (5 bases). The V and J ends lost 7 bases and 5 bases respectively, with 23 bases between them. CDR1 and CDR2 from the germline V gene are PRHDT and FYEKMQ (reference sequence). This CDR3 is 16 amino acids long. The CDR3 spells CASTLPGRTFGTEAFF. DNA for the CDR3: TGTGCCAGCACCCTTCCGGGACGGACATTTGGGACTGAAGCTTTCTTT.

V is TRBV7-9 and J is TRBJ2-6; D is uncertain. V was clipped by 3 bases and J by 0 bases, with 6 bases between them. The CDR3 is 15 amino acids. Germline lookup yields CDR1 SEHNR and CDR2 FQNEAQ (reference sequence). The DNA for the CDR3 is TGTGCCAGCAGCTTCGCCAACTCTGGGGCCAACGTCCTGACTTTC. It is translated as CASSFANSGANVLTF.